This T cell receptor beta chain is drawn from a study of T cell responses to AZD1222 COVID-19 vaccine. About the research overall: Second-dose groups at about 4 or about 12 weeks were pooled.

Study results and caveats: Regions 160-218 and 743-854 held dominance among vaccine-associated CD4 TCRs, which spanned spike. Repertoires were obtained only post-peak T cell response.

Regarding this clone: The antigen is not known.

V was cut by 2 bases and J by 6 bases, with 8 bases left in between. The CDR3 length is 14 residues. Germline CDR1 reads MGHRA; CDR2 reads YSYEKL. Libraries were prepared by immunoSEQ multiplex PCR; TCRdb keeps only in-frame clonotypes and omits some of them. The sample holds roughly 150,000 clones, roughly 90% seen once. The V and J genes are TRBV4-1 and TRBJ1-6; the D gene is possibly TRBD1 (5 bases). The TCR sequence derives from an adult in good health. The sequencing here drew on peripheral blood, taken on day 0 of AZD1222 vaccination. The CDR3 here is CASSQYRTNSPLHF. The CDR3 DNA is TGCGCCAGCAGCCAATACAGGACTAATTCACCCCTCCACTTT.